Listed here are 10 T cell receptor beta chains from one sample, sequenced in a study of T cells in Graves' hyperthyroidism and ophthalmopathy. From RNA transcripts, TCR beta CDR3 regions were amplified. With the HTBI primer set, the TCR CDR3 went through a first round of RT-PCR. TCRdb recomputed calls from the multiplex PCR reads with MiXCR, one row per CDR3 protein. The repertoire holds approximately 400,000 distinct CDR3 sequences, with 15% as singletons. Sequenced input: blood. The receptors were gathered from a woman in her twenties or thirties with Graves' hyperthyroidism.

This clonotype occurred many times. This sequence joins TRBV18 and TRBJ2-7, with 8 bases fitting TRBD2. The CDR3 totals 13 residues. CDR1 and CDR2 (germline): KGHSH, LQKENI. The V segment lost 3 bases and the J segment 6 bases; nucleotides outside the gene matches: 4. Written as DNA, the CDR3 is TGTGCCAGCTCACCGTCGGCGGGAGGCGAGCAGTACTTC. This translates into CASSPSAGGEQYF.

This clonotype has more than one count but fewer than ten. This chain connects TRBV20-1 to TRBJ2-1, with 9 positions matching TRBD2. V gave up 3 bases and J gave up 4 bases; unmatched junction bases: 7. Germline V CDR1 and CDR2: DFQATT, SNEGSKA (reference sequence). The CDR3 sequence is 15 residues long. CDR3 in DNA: TGCAGTGCTAGGCGAGCGGGAGGATTATACAATGAGCAGTTCTTC. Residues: CSARRAGGLYNEQFF.

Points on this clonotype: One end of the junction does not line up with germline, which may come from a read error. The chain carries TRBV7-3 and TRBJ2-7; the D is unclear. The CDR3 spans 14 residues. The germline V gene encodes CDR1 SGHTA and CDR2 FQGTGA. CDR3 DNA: TGTACCAGCAGCTCCCCCCTCCTCAACTACGAGCAGTACTTC. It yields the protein CTSSSPLLNYEQYF.

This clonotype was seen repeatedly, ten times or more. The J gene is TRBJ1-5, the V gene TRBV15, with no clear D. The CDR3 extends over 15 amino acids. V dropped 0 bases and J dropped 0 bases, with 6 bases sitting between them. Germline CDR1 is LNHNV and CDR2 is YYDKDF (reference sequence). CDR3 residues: CATSRDRTSNQPQHF. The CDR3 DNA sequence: TGTGCCACCAGCAGAGATCGGACTAGCAATCAGCCCCAGCATTTT.

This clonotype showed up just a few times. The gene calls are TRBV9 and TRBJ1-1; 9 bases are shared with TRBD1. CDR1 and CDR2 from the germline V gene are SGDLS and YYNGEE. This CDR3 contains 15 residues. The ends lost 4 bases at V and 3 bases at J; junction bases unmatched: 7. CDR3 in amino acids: CASSPRGQGDTEAFF. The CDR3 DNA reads TGTGCCAGCAGCCCAAGGGGACAGGGCGACACTGAAGCTTTCTTT.

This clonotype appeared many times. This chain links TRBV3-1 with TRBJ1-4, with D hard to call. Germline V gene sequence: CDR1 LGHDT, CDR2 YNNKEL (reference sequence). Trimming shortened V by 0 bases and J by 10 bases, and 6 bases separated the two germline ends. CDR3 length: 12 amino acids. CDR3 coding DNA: TGTGCCAGCAGCCAAGATTGGGTAAAACTGTTTTTT. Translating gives CASSQDWVKLFF. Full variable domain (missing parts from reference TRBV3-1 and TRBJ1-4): DTAVSQTPKYLVTQMGNDKSIKCEQNLGHDTMYWYKQDSKKFLKIMFSYNNKELIINETVPNRFSPKSPDKAHLNLHINSLELGDSAVYFCASSQDWVKLFFGSGTQLSVL.

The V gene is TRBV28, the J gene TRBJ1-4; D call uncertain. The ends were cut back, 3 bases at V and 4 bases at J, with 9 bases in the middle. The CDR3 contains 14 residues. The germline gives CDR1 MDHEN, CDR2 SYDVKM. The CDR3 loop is CASSFLGINEKLFF. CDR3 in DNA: TGTGCCAGCAGTTTTTTGGGAATTAATGAAAAACTGTTTTTT. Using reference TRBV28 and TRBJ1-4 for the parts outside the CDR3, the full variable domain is DVKVTQSSRYLVKRTGEKVFLECVQDMDHENMFWYRQDPGLGLRLIYFSYDVKMKEKGDIPEGYSVSREKKERFSLILESASTNQTSMYLCASSFLGINEKLFFGSGTQLSVL.

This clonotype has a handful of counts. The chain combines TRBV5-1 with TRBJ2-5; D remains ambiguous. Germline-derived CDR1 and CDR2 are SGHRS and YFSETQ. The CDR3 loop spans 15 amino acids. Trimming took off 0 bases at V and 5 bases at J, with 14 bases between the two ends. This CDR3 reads CASSLAESGWETQYF. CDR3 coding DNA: TGCGCCAGCAGCTTGGCCGAGTCGGGTTGGGAGACCCAGTACTTC.

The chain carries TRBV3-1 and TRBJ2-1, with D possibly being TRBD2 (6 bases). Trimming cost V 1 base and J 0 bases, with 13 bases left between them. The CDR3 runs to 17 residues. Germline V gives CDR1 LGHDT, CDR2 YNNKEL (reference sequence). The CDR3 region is CASSQGRETRSYNEQFF. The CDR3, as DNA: TGTGCCAGCAGCCAAGGGAGGGAGACCCGCTCCTACAATGAGCAGTTCTTC.

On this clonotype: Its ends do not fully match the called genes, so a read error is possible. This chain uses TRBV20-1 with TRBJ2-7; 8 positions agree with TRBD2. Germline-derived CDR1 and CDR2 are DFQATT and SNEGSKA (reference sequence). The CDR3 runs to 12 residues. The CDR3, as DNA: TGCAGTACTAGCGGAAACTCCTACGAGCAGTACTTC. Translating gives CSTSGNSYEQYF.